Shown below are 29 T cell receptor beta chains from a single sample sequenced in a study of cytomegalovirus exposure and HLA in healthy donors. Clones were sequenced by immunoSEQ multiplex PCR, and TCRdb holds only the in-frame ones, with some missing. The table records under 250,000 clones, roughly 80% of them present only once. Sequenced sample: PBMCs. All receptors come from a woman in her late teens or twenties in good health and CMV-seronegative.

CDR3 bases: TGTGCCAGCAGCTTAGTGGGGACAGTTAGTTCACCCCTCCACTTT. This translates into CASSLVGTVSSPLHF. This chain connects TRBV7-9 to TRBJ1-6; 7 bases line up with TRBD1. Trimming at V came to 1 base and at J to 9 bases, leaving 6 bases not matched to a gene. Per germline, CDR1 SEHNR and CDR2 FQNEAQ (reference sequence). The length of the CDR3 is 15 residues.

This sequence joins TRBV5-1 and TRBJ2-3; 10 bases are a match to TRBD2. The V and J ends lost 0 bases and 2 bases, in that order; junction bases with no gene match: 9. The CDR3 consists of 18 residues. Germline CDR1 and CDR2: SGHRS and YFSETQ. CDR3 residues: CASSLASGGLGPTDTQYF. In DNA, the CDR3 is TGCGCCAGCAGCTTGGCTAGCGGGGGCCTGGGCCCCACAGATACGCAGTATTTT.

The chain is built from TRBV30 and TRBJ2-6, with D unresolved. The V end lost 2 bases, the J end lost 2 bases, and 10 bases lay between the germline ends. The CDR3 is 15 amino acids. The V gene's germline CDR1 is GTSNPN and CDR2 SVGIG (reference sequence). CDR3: CAWSLGLAGANVLTF. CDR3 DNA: TGTGCCTGGAGTTTGGGGTTGGCTGGGGCCAACGTCCTGACTTTC.

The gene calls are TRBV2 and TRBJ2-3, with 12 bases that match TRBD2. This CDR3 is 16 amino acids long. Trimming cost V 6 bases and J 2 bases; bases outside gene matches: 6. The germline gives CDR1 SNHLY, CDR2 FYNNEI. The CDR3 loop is CASRERLAGVTDTQYF. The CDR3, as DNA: TGTGCCAGCAGGGAAAGACTAGCGGGAGTCACAGATACGCAGTATTTT.

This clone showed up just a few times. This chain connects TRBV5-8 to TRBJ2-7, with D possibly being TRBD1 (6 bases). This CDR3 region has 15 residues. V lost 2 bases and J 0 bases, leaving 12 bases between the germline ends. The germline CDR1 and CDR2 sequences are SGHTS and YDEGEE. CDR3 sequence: CASSFHRVRSYEQYF. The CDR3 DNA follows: TGTGCCAGCAGCTTTCACAGGGTCCGCTCCTACGAGCAGTACTTC.

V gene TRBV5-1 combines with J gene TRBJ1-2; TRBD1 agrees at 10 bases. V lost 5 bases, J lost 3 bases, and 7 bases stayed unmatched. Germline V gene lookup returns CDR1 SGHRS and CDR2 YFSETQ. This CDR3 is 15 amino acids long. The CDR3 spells CASSLDGTGDYGYTF. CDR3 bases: TGCGCCAGCAGTCTAGACGGGACAGGGGACTATGGCTACACCTTC. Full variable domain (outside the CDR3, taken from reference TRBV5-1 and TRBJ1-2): KAGVTQTPRYLIKTRGQQVTLSCSPISGHRSVSWYQQTPGQGLQFLFEYFSETQRNKGNFPGRFSGRQFSNSRSEMNVSTLELGDSALYLCASSLDGTGDYGYTFGSGTRLTVV.

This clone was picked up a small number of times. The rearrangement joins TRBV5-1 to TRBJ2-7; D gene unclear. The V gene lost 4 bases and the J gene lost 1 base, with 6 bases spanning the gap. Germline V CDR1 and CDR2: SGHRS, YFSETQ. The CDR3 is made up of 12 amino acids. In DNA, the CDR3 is TGCGCCAGCAGCGCCCCTTCCTACGAGCAGTACTTC. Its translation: CASSAPSYEQYF.

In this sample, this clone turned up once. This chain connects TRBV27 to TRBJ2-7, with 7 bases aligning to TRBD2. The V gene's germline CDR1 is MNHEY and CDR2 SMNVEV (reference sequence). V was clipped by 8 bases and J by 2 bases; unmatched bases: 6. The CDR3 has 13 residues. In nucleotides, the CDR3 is TGTGCCAGCTCTGGGAGGGATACCTACGAGCAGTACTTC. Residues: CASSGRDTYEQYF.

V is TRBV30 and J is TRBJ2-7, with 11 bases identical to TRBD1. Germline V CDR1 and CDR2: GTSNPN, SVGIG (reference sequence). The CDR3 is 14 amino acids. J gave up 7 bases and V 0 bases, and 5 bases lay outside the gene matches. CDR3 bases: TGTGCCTGGAGTGTACTCGGGACAGGGGGAGAGCAGTACTTC. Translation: CAWSVLGTGGEQYF. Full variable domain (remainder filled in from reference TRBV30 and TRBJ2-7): SQTIHQWPATLVQPVGSPLSLECTVEGTSNPNLYWYRQAAGRGLQLLFYSVGIGQISSEVPQNLSASRPQDRQFILSSKKLLLSDSGFYLCAWSVLGTGGEQYFGPGTRLTVT.

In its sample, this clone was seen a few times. CDR3 DNA: TGTGCCAGCAGTTTCGGAGCGGGGGGGCTTTTCACAGATACGCAGTATTTT. Encoded protein: CASSFGAGGLFTDTQYF. This chain links TRBV27 with TRBJ2-3; 10 bases agree with TRBD2. With V trimmed by 3 bases and J by 2 bases, 8 bases remained unmatched. Germline CDR1 and CDR2: MNHEY and SMNVEV (reference sequence). This CDR3 contains 17 residues.

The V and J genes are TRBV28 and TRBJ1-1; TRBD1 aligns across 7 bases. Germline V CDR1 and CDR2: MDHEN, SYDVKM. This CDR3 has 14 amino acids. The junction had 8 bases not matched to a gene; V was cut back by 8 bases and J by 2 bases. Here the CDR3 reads CASGRGTANTEAFF. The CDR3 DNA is TGTGCCAGCGGGCGAGGGACAGCCAACACTGAAGCTTTCTTT.

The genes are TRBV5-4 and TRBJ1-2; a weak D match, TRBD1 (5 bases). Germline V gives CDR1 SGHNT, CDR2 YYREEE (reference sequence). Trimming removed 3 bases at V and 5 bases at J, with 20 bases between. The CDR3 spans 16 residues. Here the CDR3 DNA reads TGTGCCAGCAGCTGGGACCTGTCGGACCAAGGGTATGGCTACACCTTC. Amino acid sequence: CASSWDLSDQGYGYTF.

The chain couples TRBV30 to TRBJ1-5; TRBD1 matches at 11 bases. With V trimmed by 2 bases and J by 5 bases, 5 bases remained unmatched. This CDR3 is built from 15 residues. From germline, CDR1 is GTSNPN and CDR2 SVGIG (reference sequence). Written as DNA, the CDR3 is TGTGCCTGGAGTACTGGGACAGGGGGACATCAGCCCCAGCATTTT. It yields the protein CAWSTGTGGHQPQHF.

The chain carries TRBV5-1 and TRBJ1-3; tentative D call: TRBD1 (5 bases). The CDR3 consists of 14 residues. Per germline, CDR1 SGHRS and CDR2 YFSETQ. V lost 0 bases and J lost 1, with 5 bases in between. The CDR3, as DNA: TGCGCCAGCAGCTTGGAGGGGTCTGGAAACACCATATATTTT. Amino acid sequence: CASSLEGSGNTIYF.

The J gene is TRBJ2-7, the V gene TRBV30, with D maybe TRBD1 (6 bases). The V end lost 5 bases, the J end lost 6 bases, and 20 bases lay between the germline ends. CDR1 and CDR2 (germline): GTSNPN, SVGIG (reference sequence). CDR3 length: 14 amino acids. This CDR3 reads CAWETGTLTGEQYF. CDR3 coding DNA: TGTGCCTGGGAGACCGGGACACTAACTGGCGAGCAGTACTTC.

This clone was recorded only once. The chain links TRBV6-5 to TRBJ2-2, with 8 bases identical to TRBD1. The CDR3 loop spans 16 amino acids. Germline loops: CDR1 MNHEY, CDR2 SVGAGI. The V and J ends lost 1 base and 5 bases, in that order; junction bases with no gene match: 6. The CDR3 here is CASSYFQGASTGELFF. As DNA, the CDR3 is TGTGCCAGCAGTTACTTCCAGGGGGCGAGTACCGGGGAGCTGTTTTTT.

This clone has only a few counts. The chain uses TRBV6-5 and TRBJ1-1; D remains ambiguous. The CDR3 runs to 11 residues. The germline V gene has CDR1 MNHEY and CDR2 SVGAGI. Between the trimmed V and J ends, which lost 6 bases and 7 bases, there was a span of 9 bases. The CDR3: CASSLGREAFF. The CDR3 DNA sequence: TGTGCCAGCAGCCTCGGACGTGAAGCTTTCTTT.

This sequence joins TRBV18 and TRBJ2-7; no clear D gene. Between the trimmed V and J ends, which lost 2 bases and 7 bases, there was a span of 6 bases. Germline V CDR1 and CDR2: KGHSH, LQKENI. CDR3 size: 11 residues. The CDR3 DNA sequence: TGTGCCAGCTCACCAGAAAGGGAGCAGTACTTC. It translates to CASSPEREQYF.

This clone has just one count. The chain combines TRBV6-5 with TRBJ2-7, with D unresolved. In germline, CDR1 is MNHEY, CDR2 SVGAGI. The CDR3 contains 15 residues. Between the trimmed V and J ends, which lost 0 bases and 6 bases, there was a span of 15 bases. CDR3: CASSYSREGVAEQYF. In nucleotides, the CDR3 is TGTGCCAGCAGTTACTCACGTGAAGGAGTAGCCGAGCAGTACTTC.

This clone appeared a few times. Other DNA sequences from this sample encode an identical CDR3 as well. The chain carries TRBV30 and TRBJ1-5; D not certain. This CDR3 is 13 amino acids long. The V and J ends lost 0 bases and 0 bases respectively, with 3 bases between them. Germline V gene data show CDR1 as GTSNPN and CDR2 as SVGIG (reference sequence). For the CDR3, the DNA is TGTGCCTGGAGTGTGGATAGCAATCAGCCCCAGCATTTT. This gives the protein CAWSVDSNQPQHF.

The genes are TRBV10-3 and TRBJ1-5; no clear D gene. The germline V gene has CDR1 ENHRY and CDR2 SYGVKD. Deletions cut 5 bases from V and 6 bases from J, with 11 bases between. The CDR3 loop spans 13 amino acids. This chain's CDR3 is CAISQNRGQPQHF. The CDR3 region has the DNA TGTGCCATCAGTCAGAACCGGGGTCAGCCCCAGCATTTT.

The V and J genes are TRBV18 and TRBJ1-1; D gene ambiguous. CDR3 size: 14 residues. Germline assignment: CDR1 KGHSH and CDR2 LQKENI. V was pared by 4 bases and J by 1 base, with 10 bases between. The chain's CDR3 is CASSLLTENTEAFF. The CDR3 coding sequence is TGTGCCAGCTCACTTCTGACGGAGAACACTGAAGCTTTCTTT.

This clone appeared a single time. The CDR3 region is CARSLDPRDRGWLGGNTIYF. Here the CDR3 DNA reads TGTGCCAGAAGCTTGGACCCACGGGACAGGGGTTGGCTGGGAGGAAACACCATATATTTT. The chain links TRBV5-3 to TRBJ1-3; 10 bases align to TRBD1. TRBV5-3 falls under the ORF class, with uncertain function. The CDR3 spans 20 residues. The ends lost 0 bases at V and 4 bases at J; junction bases unmatched: 16.

CDR3 sequence reads: CSVEKGQETQYF. CDR3 coding DNA: TGCAGCGTTGAAAAAGGGCAAGAGACCCAGTACTTC. The chain has TRBV29-1 and TRBJ2-5; no clear D gene. V was clipped by 2 bases and J by 2 bases, with 6 bases between them. The CDR3 loop spans 12 amino acids. Germline V gives CDR1 SQVTM, CDR2 ANQGSEA.

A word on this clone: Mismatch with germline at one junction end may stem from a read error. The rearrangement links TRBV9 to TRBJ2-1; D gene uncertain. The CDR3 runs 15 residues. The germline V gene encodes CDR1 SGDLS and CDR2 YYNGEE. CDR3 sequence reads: CASSVAPGIPNGQFF. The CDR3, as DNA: TGTGCCAGCAGCGTAGCACCGGGTATCCCCAATGGGCAGTTCTTC.

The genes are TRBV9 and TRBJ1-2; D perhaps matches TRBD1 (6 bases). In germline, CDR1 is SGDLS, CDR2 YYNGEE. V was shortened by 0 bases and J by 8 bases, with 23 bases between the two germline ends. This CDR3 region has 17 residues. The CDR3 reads CASSVGGTSYTPGGYTF. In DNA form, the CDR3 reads TGTGCCAGCAGCGTAGGCGGGACATCTTACACTCCGGGAGGCTACACCTTC. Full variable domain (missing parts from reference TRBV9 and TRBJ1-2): DSGVTQTPKHLITATGQRVTLRCSPRSGDLSVYWYQQSLDQGLQFLIQYYNGEERAKGNILERFSAQQFPDLHSELNLSSLELGDSALYFCASSVGGTSYTPGGYTFGSGTRLTVV.

CDR3: CASSIGLAPYEQYF. The CDR3 DNA is TGTGCCAGCAGCATAGGACTGGCACCCTACGAGCAGTACTTC. The chain links TRBV5-6 to TRBJ2-7, with D tentatively TRBD2 (5 bases). The length of the CDR3 is 14 residues. Germline CDR1 and CDR2: SGHDT and YYEEEE. Trimming pared 4 bases from V and 2 bases from J, leaving 13 bases between.

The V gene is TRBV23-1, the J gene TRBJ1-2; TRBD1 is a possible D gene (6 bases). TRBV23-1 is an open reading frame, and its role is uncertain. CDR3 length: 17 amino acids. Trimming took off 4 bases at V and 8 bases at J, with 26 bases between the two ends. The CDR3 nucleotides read TGCGCCAGCAGTCGGGGTCCCTACAGGGCGGGTTGGGAAGGCTACACCTTC. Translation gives CASSRGPYRAGWEGYTF.

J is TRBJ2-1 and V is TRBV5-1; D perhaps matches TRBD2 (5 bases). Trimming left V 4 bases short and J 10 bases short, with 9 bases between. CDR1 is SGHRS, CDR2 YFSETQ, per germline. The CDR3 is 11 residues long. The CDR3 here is CASSGLAEQFF. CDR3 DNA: TGCGCCAGCAGCGGACTCGCGGAGCAGTTCTTC. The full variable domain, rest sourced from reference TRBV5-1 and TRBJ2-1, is KAGVTQTPRYLIKTRGQQVTLSCSPISGHRSVSWYQQTPGQGLQFLFEYFSETQRNKGNFPGRFSGRQFSNSRSEMNVSTLELGDSALYLCASSGLAEQFFGPGTRLTVL.